Detailed here is one T cell receptor (beta chain). The data were obtained in a study of control samples from healthy donors and cancer patients. The CDR3 runs to 15 residues. The V segment lost 5 bases and the J segment 5 bases; nucleotides outside the gene matches: 8. The germline V gene has CDR1 MNHEY and CDR2 SVGAGI. Some clones are missing from TCRdb's copy, which holds only in-frame ones; the method was immunoSEQ multiplex PCR. The sample has some 48,000 clones, over 90% seen once. What was sequenced was PBMCs. This receptor was taken from a woman in her forties or fifties with head and neck cancer. The rearrangement uses TRBV6-5 and TRBJ2-2; TRBD1 aligns across 7 bases. The CDR3 DNA reads TGTGCCAGCAGTCCTATTAAGGGGGCTACCGGGGAGCTGTTTTTT. It is translated as CASSPIKGATGELFF.